The 6 T cell receptor beta chains below were found in one sample sequenced in a study of OX40 agonist ivuxolimab in advanced cancers. The table came from immunoSEQ multiplex PCR; TCRdb's copy has only in-frame clones and leaves some out. The table lists 40,000 to 45,000 clones, around 88% of them singletons. Sequenced here: CD4+ or CD8+ T cells sorted from blood, sampled in a trial of the OX40 agonist ivuxolimab. These receptors all come from an adult with an advanced solid tumor such as melanoma, head and neck, liver or kidney cancer.

The V gene is TRBV7-9, the J gene TRBJ2-1, with 10 positions matching TRBD1. Per the germline V gene, CDR1 is SEHNR and CDR2 is FQNEAQ (reference sequence). CDR3 size: 16 residues. J was trimmed by 9 bases and V by 5 bases; bases with no gene match: 13. In DNA form, the CDR3 reads TGTGCCAGCAGCCTTGTAGGGACAGGGGATAGGGGTGAGCAGTTCTTC. Translating it yields CASSLVGTGDRGEQFF.

This chain links TRBV5-1 with TRBJ1-1; D is unresolved. Germline loops: CDR1 SGHRS, CDR2 YFSETQ. The V end lost 1 base, the J end lost 0 bases, and 4 bases lay between the germline ends. This CDR3 is 13 amino acids long. The CDR3 loop reads CASSLYVNTEAFF. The CDR3, as DNA: TGCGCCAGCAGCTTGTACGTGAACACTGAAGCTTTCTTT.

The rearrangement links TRBV19 to TRBJ2-1; TRBD2 matches at 10 bases. Germline CDR1 LNHDA, CDR2 SQIVND (reference sequence). This CDR3 is 15 amino acids long. The trim removed 5 bases at V and 4 bases at J, leaving 5 bases unmatched. The CDR3, as DNA: TGTGCCAGTAGTTGGACTAGCGGAGGATACAATGAGCAGTTCTTC. It translates to CASSWTSGGYNEQFF.

The CDR3 region is CAWKSRKNTEAFF. The CDR3 DNA sequence: TGTGCCTGGAAATCCCGGAAAAACACTGAAGCTTTCTTT. The chain employs TRBV30 and TRBJ1-1; D remains ambiguous. With 4 bases removed from V and 2 bases from J, the gap between germline ends came to 11 bases. In germline, CDR1 is GTSNPN, CDR2 SVGIG (reference sequence). There are 13 residues in the CDR3.

The CDR3 sequence: CASSYSSGRAGEQFF. The CDR3 DNA is TGTGCCAGCAGTTACTCTAGCGGGAGGGCAGGGGAGCAGTTCTTC. The chain uses TRBV6-5 and TRBJ2-1, with 11 bases matching TRBD2. This CDR3 comprises 15 residues. CDR1 is MNHEY and CDR2 is SVGAGI in the germline V gene. V lost 0 bases, J lost 10 bases, and 5 bases stayed unmatched.

This clone has just a few counts. V usage is TRBV15 and J usage is TRBJ2-7; D is unresolved. CDR1 and CDR2 from the germline V gene are LNHNV and YYDKDF (reference sequence). This CDR3 is built from 14 residues. With 1 base removed from V and 2 bases from J, the gap between germline ends came to 9 bases. The CDR3 loop is CATSRVEPPYEQYF. The CDR3 DNA is TGTGCCACCAGCAGAGTAGAACCCCCCTACGAGCAGTACTTC.